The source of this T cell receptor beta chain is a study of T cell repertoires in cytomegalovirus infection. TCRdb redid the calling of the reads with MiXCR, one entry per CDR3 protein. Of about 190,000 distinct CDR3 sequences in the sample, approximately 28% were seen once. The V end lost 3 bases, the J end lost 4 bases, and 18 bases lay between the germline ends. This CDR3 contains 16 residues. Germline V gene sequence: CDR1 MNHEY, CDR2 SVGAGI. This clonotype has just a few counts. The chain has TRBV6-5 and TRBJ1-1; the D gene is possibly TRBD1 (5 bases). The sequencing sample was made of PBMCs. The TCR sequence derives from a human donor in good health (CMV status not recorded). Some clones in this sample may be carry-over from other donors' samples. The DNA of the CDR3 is TGTGCCAGCAGTTATTCGGCAGACAGCTTGGGCACTGAAGCTTTCTTT. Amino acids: CASSYSADSLGTEAFF.